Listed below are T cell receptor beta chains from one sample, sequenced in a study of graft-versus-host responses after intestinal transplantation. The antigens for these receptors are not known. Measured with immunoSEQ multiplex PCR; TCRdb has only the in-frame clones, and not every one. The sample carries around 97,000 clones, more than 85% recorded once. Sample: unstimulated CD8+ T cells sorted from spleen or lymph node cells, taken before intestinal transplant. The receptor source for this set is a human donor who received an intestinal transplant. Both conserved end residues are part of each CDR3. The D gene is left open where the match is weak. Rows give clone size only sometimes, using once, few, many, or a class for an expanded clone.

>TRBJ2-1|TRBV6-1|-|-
CASSEGGGAQFF
TGTGCCAGCAGTGAGGGCGGGGGCGCCCAGTTCTTC
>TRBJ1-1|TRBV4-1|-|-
CASSQGVRTGNTEAFF
TGCGCCAGCAGCCAAGGAGTGAGGACGGGGAACACTGAAGCTTTCTTT
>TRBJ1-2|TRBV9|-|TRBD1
CASSVGLGTEYGYTF
TGTGCCAGCAGCGTAGGTCTAGGGACAGAGTATGGCTACACCTTC
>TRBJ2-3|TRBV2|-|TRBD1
CASRTGTASTDTQYF
TGTGCCAGCAGGACCGGGACAGCGAGCACAGATACGCAGTATTTT
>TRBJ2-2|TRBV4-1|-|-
CASSQAKGKNGELFF
TGCGCCAGCAGCCAAGCGAAGGGGAAGAACGGGGAGCTGTTTTTT
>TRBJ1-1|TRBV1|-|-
CTSSLQGEMNTEAFF
TGCACCAGCAGCCTACAGGGAGAGATGAACACTGAAGCTTTCTTT
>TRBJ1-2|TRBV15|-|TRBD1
CATSSGDSIYGYTF
TGTGCCACCAGTTCAGGGGACAGTATCTATGGCTACACCTTC
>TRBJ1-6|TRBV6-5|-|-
CASSEGGVISPLHF
TGTGCCAGCAGTGAAGGGGGGGTGATTTCACCCCTCCACTTT
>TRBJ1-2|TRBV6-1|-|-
CASSDRPGNGYTF
TGTGCCAGCAGTGATAGACCAGGGAATGGCTACACCTTC
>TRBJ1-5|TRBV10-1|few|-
CASIPCNQPQHF
TGCGCCAGCATCCCGTGCAATCAGCCCCAGCATTTT
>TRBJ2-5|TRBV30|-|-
CACGGETQYF
TGTGCCTGCGGAGGAGAGACCCAGTACTTC
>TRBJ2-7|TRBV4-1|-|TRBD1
CASSQVGGQGTTYEQYF
TGCGCCAGCAGCCAAGTAGGCGGACAGGGGACGACCTACGAGCAGTACTTC
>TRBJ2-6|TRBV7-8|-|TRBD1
CASSPQGVLTGANVLTF
TGTGCCAGCAGCCCTCAGGGGGTTCTTACTGGGGCCAACGTCCTGACTTTC
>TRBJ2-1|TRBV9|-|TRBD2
CASSKGTSSVYEQFF
TGTGCCAGCAGCAAAGGGACTAGTTCGGTTTATGAGCAGTTCTTC
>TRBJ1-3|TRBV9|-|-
CASSLTGESGNTIYF
TGTGCCAGCAGCTTAACGGGGGAGTCTGGAAACACCATATATTTT
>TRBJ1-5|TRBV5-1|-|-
CASSLVGPQPQHF
TGCGCCAGCAGCTTGGTCGGCCCTCAGCCCCAGCATTTT
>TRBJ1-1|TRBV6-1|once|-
CASSELDGGTEAFF
TGTGCCAGCAGTGAACTGGATGGAGGCACTGAAGCTTTCTTT
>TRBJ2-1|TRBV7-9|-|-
CASSLPNSYNEQFF
TGTGCCAGCAGCTTACCGAACTCCTACAATGAGCAGTTCTTC
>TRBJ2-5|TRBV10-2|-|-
CASSEIGTLIETQYF
TGCGCCAGCAGTGAGATAGGGACACTTATCGAGACCCAGTACTTC
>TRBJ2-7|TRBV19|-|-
CATRDGPYEQYF
TGTGCCACTCGGGACGGACCCTACGAGCAGTACTTC
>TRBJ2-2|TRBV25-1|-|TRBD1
CASSEPGTGKTGEPFF
TGTGCCAGCAGTGAGCCCGGGACAGGAAAAACCGGGGAGCCGTTTTTT
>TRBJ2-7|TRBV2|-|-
CASSEGYEQYF
TGTGCCAGCAGTGAGGGCTACGAGCAGTACTTC
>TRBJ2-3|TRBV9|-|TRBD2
CASSPGLAGDTQYF
TGTGCCAGCAGCCCCGGACTAGCGGGGGATACGCAGTATTTT
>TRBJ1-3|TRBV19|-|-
CASSIRVGNTIYF
TGTGCCAGTAGTATCAGGGTGGGAAACACCATATATTTT
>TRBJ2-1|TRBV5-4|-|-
CASSLKGFSYNEQFF
TGTGCCAGCAGCTTGAAGGGGTTCTCCTACAATGAGCAGTTCTTC
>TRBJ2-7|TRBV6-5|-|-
CASITTYEQYF
TGTGCCAGCATAACAACCTACGAGCAGTACTTC
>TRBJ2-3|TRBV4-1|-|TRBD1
CASSQEWAGGFLF
TGCGCCAGCAGCCAAGAATGGGCAGGGGGCTTTCTCTTT